This T cell receptor (beta chain) was captured by sequencing in a study of cytomegalovirus exposure and HLA in healthy donors. V gave up 9 bases and J gave up 0 bases, with 17 bases separating them. The CDR3 spans 15 residues. From germline, CDR1 is LNHDA and CDR2 SQIVND (reference sequence). Study-wide results and limits: Specificity for CMV antigens was confirmed in vitro for a few of the CMV-associated chains.

Using immunoSEQ multiplex PCR, the repertoire was profiled, and TCRdb retains in-frame clones only, with some absent. The sample shows 130,000 or so clones, more than 75% of them seen only once. As regards this clone: Its antigen is unidentified.

The origin of this receptor is a woman aged 30 to 39 in good health and CMV-seronegative. V gene TRBV19 combines with J gene TRBJ1-1; the D gene is possibly TRBD1 (5 bases). The sequencing sample was made of PBMCs. The CDR3 loop is CASNSLGGLNTEAFF. For the CDR3, the DNA is TGTGCCAGCAACTCCCTCGGGGGACTGAACACTGAAGCTTTCTTT.